The clone carrying this T cell receptor (beta chain) was picked up a small number of times. Germline V gene data show CDR1 as MDHEN and CDR2 as SYDVKM. The CDR3 totals 14 residues. V dropped 5 bases and J dropped 7; count of bases not matched to a gene: 9. Residents of over 20 US areas, aged about 18 to 100 years, made up the participants. The recovered donors of Cohort 3 showed two negative PCRs, clearance, or symptom resolution. These data are taken from a study of blood T cell repertoires in COVID-19. Study in general: The samples span acute and convalescent COVID-19 from the United States, Italy and Spain.

The repertoire was sequenced with immunoSEQ multiplex PCR; TCRdb's copy has only in-frame clones and lacks some. This table has about 380,000 clones, more than 85% appearing once. The chain recombines TRBV28 with TRBJ1-2; 8 positions agree with TRBD1. The sample was PBMCs or T cells enriched from blood (not recorded which). The receptor's source is a woman in her twenties or thirties who had recovered from COVID-19. In nucleotides, the CDR3 is TGTGCCAGCAGTATCACAGGGGGGACTGGTGGCTACACCTTC. Amino acids: CASSITGGTGGYTF.